Shown below are 6 T cell receptor beta chains from a single sample sequenced in a study of T cells in Graves' hyperthyroidism and ophthalmopathy. Template material for amplifying TCR beta CDR3 regions consisted of RNA transcripts. The HTBI primer set served for first-round RT-PCR of the TCR CDR3. TCRdb passed the multiplex PCR reads through MiXCR, listing each CDR3 protein once. The data contain some 620,000 distinct CDR3 sequences, 16% of them seen just once; the ten biggest clones take up 3% to 4%. Sequencing was carried out using blood. These receptors were obtained from a woman in her twenties or thirties with Graves' hyperthyroidism.

This clonotype was counted between two and nine times. The chain employs TRBV15 and TRBJ2-3; D not certain. Per germline, CDR1 LNHNV and CDR2 YYDKDF (reference sequence). Deletions cut 2 bases from V and 6 bases from J, with 12 bases between. This CDR3 comprises 14 residues. The CDR3 region has the DNA TGTGCCACCAGCAGACAGACTTTAATTGATACGCAGTATTTT. Its protein product is CATSRQTLIDTQYF.

At least ten counts were recorded for this clonotype. This rearrangement joins TRBV27 to TRBJ2-3, with D unresolved. This CDR3 spans 12 amino acids. Germline V CDR1 and CDR2: MNHEY, SMNVEV (reference sequence). The ends were cut back, 5 bases at V and 5 bases at J, with 8 bases in the middle. In DNA, the CDR3 is TGTGCCAGCAGTACAATCAAAGATACGCAGTATTTT. Residues: CASSTIKDTQYF.

In this sample, this clonotype turned up many times. The CDR3 spells CASSLDRGFLNTEAFF. The CDR3 coding sequence is TGTGCCAGCAGTCTCGACAGGGGTTTCTTGAACACTGAAGCTTTCTTT. The chain recombines TRBV28 with TRBJ1-1; TRBD1 agrees at 8 bases. This CDR3 region has 16 residues. V shed 5 bases and J 0 bases; nucleotides not matched to a gene: 8. Germline V gene sequence: CDR1 MDHEN, CDR2 SYDVKM. Combining the CDR3 with reference TRBV28 and TRBJ1-1 gives the whole variable domain DVKVTQSSRYLVKRTGEKVFLECVQDMDHENMFWYRQDPGLGLRLIYFSYDVKMKEKGDIPEGYSVSREKKERFSLILESASTNQTSMYLCASSLDRGFLNTEAFFGQGTRLTVV.

The J gene is TRBJ1-4, the V gene TRBV5-1; tentative D call: TRBD1 (5 bases). CDR3 size: 16 residues. Germline V CDR1 and CDR2: SGHRS, YFSETQ. V lost 3 bases and J lost 0, with 12 bases in between. CDR3 DNA: TGCGCCAGCAGCTCGGCTTGGGACTCAACTAATGAAAAACTGTTTTTT. Its protein is CASSSAWDSTNEKLFF. Together with reference TRBV5-1 and TRBJ1-4, the CDR3 gives the full variable domain: KAGVTQTPRYLIKTRGQQVTLSCSPISGHRSVSWYQQTPGQGLQFLFEYFSETQRNKGNFPGRFSGRQFSNSRSEMNVSTLELGDSALYLCASSSAWDSTNEKLFFGSGTQLSVL.

This clonotype was counted between two and nine times. The V gene is TRBV7-9, the J gene TRBJ1-2; D gene unclear. Germline V gene data show CDR1 as SEHNR and CDR2 as FQNEAQ (reference sequence). CDR3 length equals 14 residues. The ends were cut back, 1 base at V and 5 bases at J, with 11 bases in the middle. The CDR3 protein is CASSLDIRDYGYTF. The CDR3 DNA is TGTGCCAGCAGCTTAGACATACGAGATTATGGCTACACCTTC.

This clonotype was counted a few times. The chain combines TRBV14 with TRBJ2-7; 10 bases align to TRBD1. The ends lost 4 bases at V and 4 bases at J; junction bases unmatched: 10. The germline CDR1 and CDR2 sequences are SGHDN and FVKESK. The CDR3 runs to 16 residues. This CDR3 is CASSRWRGTGEYEQYF. The CDR3, as DNA: TGTGCCAGCAGCCGTTGGAGAGGGACAGGGGAGTACGAGCAGTACTTC. The entire variable domain, with the rest obtained from reference TRBV14 and TRBJ2-7, is as follows: EAGVTQFPSHSVIEKGQTVTLRCDPISGHDNLYWYRRVMGKEIKFLLHFVKESKQDESGMPNNRFLAERTGGTYSTLKVQPAELEDSGVYFCASSRWRGTGEYEQYFGPGTRLTVT.